This T cell receptor (beta chain) was recorded in a study of prognosis after radiotherapy for stage I lung cancer. Study results and caveats: There was no determination made of whether the expanded TCR clones were tumor-specific. Some patients went on to develop distant metastases. Their Shannon entropy after stereotactic body radiation therapy was lower, and its change from baseline was also lower.

About this clonotype itself: The antigen remains unidentified.

This CDR3 comprises 15 residues. The germline CDR1 and CDR2 sequences are SGHNT and YYREEE (reference sequence). Trimming shortened V by 0 bases and J by 5 bases, and 11 bases separated the two germline ends. Multiplex PCR in two rounds served to amplify TCR beta CDR3 from genomic DNA. Primers specific to each TRBV and TRBJ gene drove first-round PCR. Amplification in the second PCR round was performed with universal primers. TCRdb called the multiplex PCR reads again in MiXCR, with one record for every CDR3 protein. The profile shows around 60,000 distinct CDR3 sequences, more than 20% of them singletons.

Sequences were derived from PBMCs, sampled before or after stereotactic body radiation therapy (not recorded which). This chain links TRBV5-4 with TRBJ2-2; possible D gene TRBD2, 7 bases. The clonotype comes from a donor aged 50 or older with non-small cell lung cancer. The CDR3 DNA sequence: TGTGCCAGCAGCTTGGGCGGGGGCGAAACCGGGGAGCTGTTTTTT. Translation: CASSLGGGETGELFF.